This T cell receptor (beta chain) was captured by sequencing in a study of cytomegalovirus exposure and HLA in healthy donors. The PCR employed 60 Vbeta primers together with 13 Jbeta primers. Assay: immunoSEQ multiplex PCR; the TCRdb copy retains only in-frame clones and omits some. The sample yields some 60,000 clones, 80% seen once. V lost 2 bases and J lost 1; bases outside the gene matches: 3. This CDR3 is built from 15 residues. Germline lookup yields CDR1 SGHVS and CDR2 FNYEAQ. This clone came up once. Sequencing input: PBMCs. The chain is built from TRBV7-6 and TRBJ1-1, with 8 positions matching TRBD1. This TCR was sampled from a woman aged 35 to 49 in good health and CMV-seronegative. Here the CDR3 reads CASSLMGTGNTEAFF. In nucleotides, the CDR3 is TGTGCCAGCAGCTTAATGGGGACAGGGAACACTGAAGCTTTCTTT.